This T cell receptor beta chain was sequenced during a study of spatial heterogeneity in lung cancer. Study details: Sequences of the beta chain were consistently detected in greater numbers than alpha-chain sequences. Whole-study findings and limits: Blood showed ubiquitous tumor TCRs more often at resection than at routine follow-up.

The CDR3 sequence is 13 residues long. The germline gives CDR1 LNHDA, CDR2 SQIVND (reference sequence). V gave up 4 bases and J gave up 4 bases, with 11 bases separating them. Of note for this clonotype: Its antigen is still unknown.

One entry per CDR3 protein results from TCRdb running MiXCR on the 5' RACE reads. The data hold about 20,000 distinct CDR3 sequences, with more than 8% observed a single time. Documented time point: blood at routine non-recurrence follow-up after resection. The sequencing here drew on PBMCs, taken at follow-up. This receptor was taken from a female donor with early-stage non-small cell lung cancer. The rearrangement links TRBV19 to TRBJ2-7; D tentatively reads TRBD1 or TRBD2 (6 bases each). In DNA, the CDR3 is TGTGCCAGTAGTACAGGAGGGGGATACGAGCAGTACTTC. Translated, it gives CASSTGGGYEQYF. The whole variable domain, filled in from reference TRBV19 and TRBJ2-7, reads DGGITQSPKYLFRKEGQNVTLSCEQNLNHDAMYWYRQDPGQGLRLIYYSQIVNDFQKGDIAEGYSVSREKKESFPLTVTSAQKNPTAFYLCASSTGGGYEQYFGPGTRLTVT.